The clone carrying this T cell receptor beta chain was observed a handful of times. The antigen is undetermined. This specimen comes from a study of T cell responses to AZD1222 COVID-19 vaccine. Study conclusions and caveats: Nearly half of spike-specific TCRs reportedly target variant regions that are unmutated in the B.1.351 and B.1.1.7 variants. Spike-specific TCR breadth and depth were elevated following two AZD1222 doses.

Only in-frame clones appear in the TCRdb table, and some are missing; sequencing was by immunoSEQ multiplex PCR. This table has some 99,000 clones, 70% to 90% appearing once. The germline CDR1 and CDR2 sequences are SGDLS and YYNGEE. V lost 3 bases and J lost 3, with 15 bases in between. CDR3 length equals 15 residues. The material sequenced was peripheral blood, taken 28 days after the second AZD1222 dose. The J gene is TRBJ1-2, the V gene TRBV9; D might be TRBD1 (5 bases). The source is an adult who received the AZD1222 COVID-19 vaccine. The DNA of the CDR3 is TGTGCCAGCAGCGGCGGGACGGCTGTTCACTATGGCTACACCTTC. Translation gives CASSGGTAVHYGYTF.